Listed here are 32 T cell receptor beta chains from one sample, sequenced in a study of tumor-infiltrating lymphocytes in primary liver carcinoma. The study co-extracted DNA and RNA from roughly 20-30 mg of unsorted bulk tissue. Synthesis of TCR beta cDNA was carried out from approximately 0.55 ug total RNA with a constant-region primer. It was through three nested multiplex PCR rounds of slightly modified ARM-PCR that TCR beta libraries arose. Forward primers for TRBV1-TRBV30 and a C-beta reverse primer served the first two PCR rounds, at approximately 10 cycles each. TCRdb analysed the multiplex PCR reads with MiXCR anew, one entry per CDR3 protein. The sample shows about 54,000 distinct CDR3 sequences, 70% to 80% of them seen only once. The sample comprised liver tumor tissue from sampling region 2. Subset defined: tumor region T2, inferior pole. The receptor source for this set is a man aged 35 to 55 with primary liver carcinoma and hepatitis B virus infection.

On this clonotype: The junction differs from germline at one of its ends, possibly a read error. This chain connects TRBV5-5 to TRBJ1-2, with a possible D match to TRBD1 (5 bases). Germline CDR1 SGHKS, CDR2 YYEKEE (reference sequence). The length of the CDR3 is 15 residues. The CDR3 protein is CASSTLTDFNYGYTF. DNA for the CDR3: TGTGCCAGCAGCACCCTGACAGATTTTAACTATGGTTACACCTTC.

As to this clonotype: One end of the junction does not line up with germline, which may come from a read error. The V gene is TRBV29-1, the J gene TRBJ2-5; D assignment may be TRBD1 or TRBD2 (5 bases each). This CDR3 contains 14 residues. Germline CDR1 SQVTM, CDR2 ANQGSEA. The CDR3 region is CSVGGWKGSETQYF. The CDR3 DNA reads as TGTAGCGTTGGGGGATGGAAAGGGAGTGAGACCCAGTACTTC.

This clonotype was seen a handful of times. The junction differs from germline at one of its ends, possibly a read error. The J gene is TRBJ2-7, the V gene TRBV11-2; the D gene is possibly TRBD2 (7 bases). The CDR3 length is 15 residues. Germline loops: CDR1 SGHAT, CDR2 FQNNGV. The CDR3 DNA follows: TGTGCCGGCAGTTTAGCTAGGGGGAGGGATATCGAGCAGTACTTC. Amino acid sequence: CAGSLARGRDIEQYF.

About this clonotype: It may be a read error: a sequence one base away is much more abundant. The CDR3 nucleotides are TGTGCCAGCAGTCCGGCGGGAGGTGGTTACAATGAGCAGTCCTTC. Translating gives CASSPAGGGYNEQSF. This chain joins TRBV25-1 and TRBJ2-1; 8 bases align to TRBD2. This CDR3 has 15 amino acids. Germline V gives CDR1 MGHDK, CDR2 SYGVNS.

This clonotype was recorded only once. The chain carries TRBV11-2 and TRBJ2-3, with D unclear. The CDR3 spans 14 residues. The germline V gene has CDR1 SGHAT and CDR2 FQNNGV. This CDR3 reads CYGSPFQLPDTQYF. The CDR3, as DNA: TGTTACGGCAGCCCATTTCAGCTGCCAGATACGCAGTATTTT. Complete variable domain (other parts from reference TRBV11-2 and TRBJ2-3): EAGVAQSPRYKIIEKRQSVAFWCNPISGHATLYWYQQILGQGPKLLIQFQNNGVVDDSQLPKDRFSAERLKGVDSTLKIQPAKLEDSAVYLCYGSPFQLPDTQYFGPGTRLTVL.

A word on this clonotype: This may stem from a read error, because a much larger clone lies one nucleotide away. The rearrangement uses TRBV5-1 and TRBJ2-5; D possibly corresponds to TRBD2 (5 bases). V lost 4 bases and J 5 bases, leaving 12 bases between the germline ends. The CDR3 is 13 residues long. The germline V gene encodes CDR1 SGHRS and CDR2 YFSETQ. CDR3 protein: CASSPQRRETQYF. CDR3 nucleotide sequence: TGCGCCAGCAGCCCTCAGAGGAGGGAGACCCAGTACTTC.

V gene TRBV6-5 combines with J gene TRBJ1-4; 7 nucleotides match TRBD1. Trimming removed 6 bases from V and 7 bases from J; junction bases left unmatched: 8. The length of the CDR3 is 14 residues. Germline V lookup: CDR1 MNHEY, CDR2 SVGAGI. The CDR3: CASRTGVGVEKLFF. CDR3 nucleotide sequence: TGTGCCAGCAGAACAGGGGTCGGTGTTGAAAAACTGTTTTTT.

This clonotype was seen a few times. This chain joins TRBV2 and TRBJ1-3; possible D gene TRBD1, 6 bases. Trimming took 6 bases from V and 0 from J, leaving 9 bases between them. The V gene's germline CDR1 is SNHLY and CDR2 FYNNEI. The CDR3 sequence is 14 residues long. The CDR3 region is CASSIQGSGNTIYF. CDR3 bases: TGTGCCAGCAGCATACAGGGCTCTGGAAACACCATATATTTT.

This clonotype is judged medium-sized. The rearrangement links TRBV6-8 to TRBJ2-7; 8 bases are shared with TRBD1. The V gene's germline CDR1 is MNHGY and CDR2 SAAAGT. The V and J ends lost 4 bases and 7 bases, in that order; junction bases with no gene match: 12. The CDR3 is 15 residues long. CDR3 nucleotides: TGTGCCAGCAGTTGGGGACAGGTCGCTACGAGAGAGCAGTACTTC. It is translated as CASSWGQVATREQYF.

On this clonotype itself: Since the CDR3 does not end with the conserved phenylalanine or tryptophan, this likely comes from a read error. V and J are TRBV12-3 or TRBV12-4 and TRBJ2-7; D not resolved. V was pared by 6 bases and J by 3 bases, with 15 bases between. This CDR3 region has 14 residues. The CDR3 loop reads CASSLVHNDYEQYL. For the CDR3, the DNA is TGTGCCAGCAGCCTTGTACATAACGACTACGAGCAGTACTTA.

CDR3 sequence reads: CSARERALGANVLTF. As DNA, the CDR3 is TGCAGTGCTAGGGAGAGGGCGCTCGGGGCCAACGTCCTGACTTTC. The chain joins TRBV20-1 to TRBJ2-6, with D maybe TRBD2 (5 bases). The CDR3 has 15 residues. Germline-derived CDR1 and CDR2 are DFQATT and SNEGSKA (reference sequence). Trimming cost V 3 bases and J 4 bases, with 13 bases left between them.

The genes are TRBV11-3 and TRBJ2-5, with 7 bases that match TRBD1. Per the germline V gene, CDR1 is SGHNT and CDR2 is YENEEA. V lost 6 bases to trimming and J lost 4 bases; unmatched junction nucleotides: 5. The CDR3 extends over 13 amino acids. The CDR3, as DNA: TGTGCCAGCAGTAGTGGGACAGTAGAGACCCAGTACTTC. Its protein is CASSSGTVETQYF.

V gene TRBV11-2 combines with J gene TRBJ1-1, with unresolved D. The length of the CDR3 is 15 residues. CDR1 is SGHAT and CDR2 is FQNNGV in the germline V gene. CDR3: CVRSLAGPPNTEAFF. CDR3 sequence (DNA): TGTGTCAGGAGCTTAGCAGGACCCCCGAACACTGAAGCTTTCTTT.

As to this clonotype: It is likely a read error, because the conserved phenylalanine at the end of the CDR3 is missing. DNA for the CDR3: TGCAGCGCCTCCGCCGGGACAGACTACAAGCAGTACCTC. Amino acid sequence: CSASAGTDYKQYL. The chain recombines TRBV29-1 with TRBJ2-7, with 7 positions matching TRBD1. The germline gives CDR1 SQVTM, CDR2 ANQGSEA. The CDR3 spans 13 residues.

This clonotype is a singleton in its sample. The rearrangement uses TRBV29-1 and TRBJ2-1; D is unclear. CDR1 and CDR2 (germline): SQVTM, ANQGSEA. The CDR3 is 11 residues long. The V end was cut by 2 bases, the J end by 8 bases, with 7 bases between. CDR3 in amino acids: CSVETPHEQFF. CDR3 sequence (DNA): TGCAGCGTTGAAACCCCTCATGAGCAGTTCTTC.

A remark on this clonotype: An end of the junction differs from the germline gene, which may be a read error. In DNA form, the CDR3 reads TGTGCCAGCAACAAGGGACTAGCGGTTAGTACAGATATGCAGTATTTT. Residues: CASNKGLAVSTDMQYF. The genes are TRBV11-1 and TRBJ2-3; 11 positions match TRBD2. This CDR3 contains 16 residues. CDR1 is SGHAT and CDR2 is FQDESV in the germline V gene (reference sequence). The variable domain in full, completed from reference TRBV11-1 and TRBJ2-3, reads EAEVAQSPRYKITEKSQAVAFWCDPISGHATLYWYRQILGQGPELLVQFQDESVVDDSQLPKDRFSAERLKGVDSTLKIQPAELGDSAMYLCASNKGLAVSTDMQYFGPGTRLTVL.

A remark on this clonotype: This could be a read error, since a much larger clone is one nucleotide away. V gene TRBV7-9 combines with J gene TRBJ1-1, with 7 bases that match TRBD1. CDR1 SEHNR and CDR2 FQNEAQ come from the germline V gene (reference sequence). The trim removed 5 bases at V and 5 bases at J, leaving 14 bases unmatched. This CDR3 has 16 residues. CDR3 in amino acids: CASSAPERGPQTEAFF. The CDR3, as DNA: TGTGCCAGCAGCGCCCCGGAGAGGGGGCCACAGACTGAAGCTTTCTTT. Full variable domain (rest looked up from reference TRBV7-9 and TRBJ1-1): DTGVSQNPRHKITKRGQNVTFRCDPISEHNRLYWYRQTLGQGPEFLTYFQNEAQLEKSRLLSDRFSAERPKGSFSTLEIQRTEQGDSAMYLCASSAPERGPQTEAFFGQGTRLTVV.

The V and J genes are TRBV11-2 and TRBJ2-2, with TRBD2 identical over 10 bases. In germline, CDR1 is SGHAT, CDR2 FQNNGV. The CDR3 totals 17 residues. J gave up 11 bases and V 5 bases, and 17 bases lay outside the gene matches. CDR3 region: CASSGGLAERSTGELFF. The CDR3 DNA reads TGTGCCAGCAGCGGAGGACTAGCGGAGCGGAGCACAGGAGAGCTGTTTTTT.

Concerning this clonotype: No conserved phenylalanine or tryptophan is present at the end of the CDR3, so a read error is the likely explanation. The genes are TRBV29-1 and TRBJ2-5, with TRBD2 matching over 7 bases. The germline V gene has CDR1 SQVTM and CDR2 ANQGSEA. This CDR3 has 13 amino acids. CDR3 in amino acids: CSVGGRAALTQYV. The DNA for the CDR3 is TGTAGCGTTGGTGGGAGGGCCGCTCTGACCCAGTACGTC.

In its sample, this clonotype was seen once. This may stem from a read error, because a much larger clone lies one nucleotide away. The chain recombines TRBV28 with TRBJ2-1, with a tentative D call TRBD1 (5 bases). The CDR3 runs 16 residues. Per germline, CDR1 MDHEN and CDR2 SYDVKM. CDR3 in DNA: TGTGCCAGCAGTCCTGACAGTCCCAGCTCCTACTATGAGCAGTTCTTC. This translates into CASSPDSPSSYYEQFF. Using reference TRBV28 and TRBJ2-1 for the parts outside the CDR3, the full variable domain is DVKVTQSSRYLVKRTGEKVFLECVQDMDHENMFWYRQDPGLGLRLIYFSYDVKMKEKGDIPEGYSVSREKKERFSLILESASTNQTSMYLCASSPDSPSSYYEQFFGPGTRLTVL.

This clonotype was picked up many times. CDR3 amino acids: CASSQGPTNEQFF. The CDR3 region has the DNA TGTGCCAGCAGCCAGGGACCAACCAATGAGCAGTTCTTC. The chain employs TRBV5-4 and TRBJ2-1, with D perhaps being TRBD1 or TRBD2 (5 bases each). Deletions cut 4 bases from V and 6 bases from J, with 11 bases between. The CDR3 has 13 residues. Germline CDR1 SGHNT, CDR2 YYREEE (reference sequence).

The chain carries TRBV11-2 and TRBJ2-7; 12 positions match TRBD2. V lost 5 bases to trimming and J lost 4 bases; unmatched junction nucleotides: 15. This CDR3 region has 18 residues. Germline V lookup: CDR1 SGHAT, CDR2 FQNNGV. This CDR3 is CASSLPVGLAGWGYEQYF. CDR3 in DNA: TGTGCCAGCAGCCTACCCGTTGGACTAGCGGGATGGGGGTACGAGCAGTACTTC.

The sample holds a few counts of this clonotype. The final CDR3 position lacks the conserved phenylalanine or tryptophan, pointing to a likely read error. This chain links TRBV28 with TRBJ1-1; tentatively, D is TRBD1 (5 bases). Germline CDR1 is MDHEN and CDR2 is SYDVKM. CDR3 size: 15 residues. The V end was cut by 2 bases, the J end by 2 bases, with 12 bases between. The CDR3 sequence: CASSLQRGINTEAFS. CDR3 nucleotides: TGTGCCAGCAGTTTACAGCGGGGCATTAACACTGAAGCTTTCTCT.

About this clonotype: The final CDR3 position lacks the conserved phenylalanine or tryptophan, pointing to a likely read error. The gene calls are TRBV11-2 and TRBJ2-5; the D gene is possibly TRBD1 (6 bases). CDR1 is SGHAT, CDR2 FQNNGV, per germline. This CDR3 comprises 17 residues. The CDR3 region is CTSSLVSGGSRQETQYC. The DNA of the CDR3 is TGTACCAGCAGCTTAGTCAGTGGGGGCAGTCGGCAAGAGACCCAGTACTGT.

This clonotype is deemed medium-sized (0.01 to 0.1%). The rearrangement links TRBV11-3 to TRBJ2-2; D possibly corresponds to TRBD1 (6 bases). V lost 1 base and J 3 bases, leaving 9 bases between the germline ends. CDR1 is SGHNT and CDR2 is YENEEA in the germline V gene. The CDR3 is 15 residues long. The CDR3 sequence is CASSLGQVDTGELFF. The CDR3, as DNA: TGTGCCAGCAGCTTAGGACAGGTTGACACCGGGGAGCTGTTTTTT.

The CDR3 is CASSMGLARVDQFF. The CDR3 bases are TGTGCCAGCAGCATGGGACTAGCGAGAGTCGACCAGTTCTTC. The chain recombines TRBV12-3 or TRBV12-4 with TRBJ2-1; 10 bases align to TRBD2. This CDR3 is built from 14 residues. V lost 6 bases to trimming and J lost 13 bases; unmatched junction nucleotides: 12.

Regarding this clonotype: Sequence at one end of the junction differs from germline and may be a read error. CDR3 DNA sequence: TGTGCCAGCAGCCAGACTGGCATGTACAATGAGAAGTTCTTC. Residues: CASSQTGMYNEKFF. The chain uses TRBV11-2 and TRBJ2-1, with D unclear. The CDR3 consists of 14 residues. Germline V lookup: CDR1 SGHAT, CDR2 FQNNGV.

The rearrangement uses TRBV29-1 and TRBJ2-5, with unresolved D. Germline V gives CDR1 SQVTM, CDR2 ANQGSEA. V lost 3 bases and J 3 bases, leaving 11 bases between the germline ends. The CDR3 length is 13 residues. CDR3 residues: CSVEGFDEETQYF. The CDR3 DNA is TGCAGCGTTGAGGGATTTGACGAAGAGACCCAGTACTTC.

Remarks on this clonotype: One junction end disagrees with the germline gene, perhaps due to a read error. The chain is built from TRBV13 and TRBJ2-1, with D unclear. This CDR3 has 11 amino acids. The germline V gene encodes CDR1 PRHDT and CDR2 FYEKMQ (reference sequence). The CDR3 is CASSLNNEKFF. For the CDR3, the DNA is TGCGCCAGCAGCCTCAACAATGAGAAGTTCTTC.

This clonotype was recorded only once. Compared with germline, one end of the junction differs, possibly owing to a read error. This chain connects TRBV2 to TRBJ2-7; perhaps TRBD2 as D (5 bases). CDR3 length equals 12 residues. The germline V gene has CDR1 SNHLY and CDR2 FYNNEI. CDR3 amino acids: CASYMEEYGQYF. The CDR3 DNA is TGTGCCAGCTATATGGAGGAGTACGGGCAGTACTTC.

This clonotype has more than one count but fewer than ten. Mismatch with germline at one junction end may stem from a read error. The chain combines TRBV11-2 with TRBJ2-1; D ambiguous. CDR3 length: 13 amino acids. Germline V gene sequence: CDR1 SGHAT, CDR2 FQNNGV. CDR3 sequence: CASSLNDAYGQFF. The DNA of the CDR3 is TGTGCTAGCAGCCTAAATGATGCCTATGGGCAGTTCTTC.

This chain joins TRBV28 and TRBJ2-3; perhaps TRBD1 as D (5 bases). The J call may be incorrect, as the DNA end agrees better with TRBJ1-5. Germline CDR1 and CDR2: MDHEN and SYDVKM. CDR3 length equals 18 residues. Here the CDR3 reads CASSSMWGVAGVGSSQHF. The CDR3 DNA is TGTGCCAGCAGTTCCATGTGGGGGGTAGCGGGAGTTGGTTCGTCGCAGCATTTT.